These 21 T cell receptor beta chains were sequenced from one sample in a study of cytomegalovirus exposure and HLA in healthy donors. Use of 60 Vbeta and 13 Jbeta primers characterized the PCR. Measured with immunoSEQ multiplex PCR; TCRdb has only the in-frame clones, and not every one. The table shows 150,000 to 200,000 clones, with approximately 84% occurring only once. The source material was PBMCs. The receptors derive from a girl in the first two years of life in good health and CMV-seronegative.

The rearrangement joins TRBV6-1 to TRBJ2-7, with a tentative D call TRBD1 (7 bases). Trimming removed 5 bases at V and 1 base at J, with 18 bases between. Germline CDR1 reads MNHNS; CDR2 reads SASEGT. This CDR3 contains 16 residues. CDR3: CASSQGLTGRSYEQYF. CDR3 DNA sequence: TGTGCCAGCAGTCAAGGGCTGACAGGGAGGTCCTACGAGCAGTACTTC.

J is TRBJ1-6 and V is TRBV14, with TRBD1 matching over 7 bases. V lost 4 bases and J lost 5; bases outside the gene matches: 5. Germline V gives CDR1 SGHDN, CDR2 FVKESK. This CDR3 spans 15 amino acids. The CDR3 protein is CASSLRTGDNSPLHF. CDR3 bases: TGTGCCAGCAGCCTAAGGACAGGTGATAATTCACCCCTCCACTTT.

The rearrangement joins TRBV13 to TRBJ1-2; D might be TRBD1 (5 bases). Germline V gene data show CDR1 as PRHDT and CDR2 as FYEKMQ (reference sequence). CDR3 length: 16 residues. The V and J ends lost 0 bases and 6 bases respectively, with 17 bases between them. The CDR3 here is CASSLGLTGSTDGYTF. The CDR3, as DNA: TGTGCCAGCAGCTTAGGCCTAACAGGCTCTACGGATGGCTACACCTTC.

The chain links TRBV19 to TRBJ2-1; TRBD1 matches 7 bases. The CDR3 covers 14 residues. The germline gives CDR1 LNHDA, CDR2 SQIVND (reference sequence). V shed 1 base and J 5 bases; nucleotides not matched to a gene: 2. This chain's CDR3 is CASSIVGTDNEQFF. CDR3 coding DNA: TGTGCCAGTAGTATAGTAGGGACAGACAATGAGCAGTTCTTC.

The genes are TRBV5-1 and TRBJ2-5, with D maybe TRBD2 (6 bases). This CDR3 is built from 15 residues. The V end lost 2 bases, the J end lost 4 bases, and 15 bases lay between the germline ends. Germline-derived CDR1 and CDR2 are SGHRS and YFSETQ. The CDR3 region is CASSLGEHGGETQYF. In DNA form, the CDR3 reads TGCGCCAGCAGCTTAGGGGAACACGGGGGAGAGACCCAGTACTTC.

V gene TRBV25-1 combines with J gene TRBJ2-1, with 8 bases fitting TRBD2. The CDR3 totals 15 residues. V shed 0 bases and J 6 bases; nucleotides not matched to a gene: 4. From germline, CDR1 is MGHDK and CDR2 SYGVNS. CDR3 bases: TGTGCCAGCAGTGAATATATCAGCGGGGGCAATGAGCAGTTCTTC. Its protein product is CASSEYISGGNEQFF.

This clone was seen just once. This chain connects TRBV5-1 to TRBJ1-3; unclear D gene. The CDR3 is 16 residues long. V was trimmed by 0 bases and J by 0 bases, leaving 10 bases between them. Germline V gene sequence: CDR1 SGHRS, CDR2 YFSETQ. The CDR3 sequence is CASSLGRGGSGNTIYF. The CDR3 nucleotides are TGCGCCAGCAGCTTGGGGCGCGGCGGCTCTGGAAACACCATATATTTT.

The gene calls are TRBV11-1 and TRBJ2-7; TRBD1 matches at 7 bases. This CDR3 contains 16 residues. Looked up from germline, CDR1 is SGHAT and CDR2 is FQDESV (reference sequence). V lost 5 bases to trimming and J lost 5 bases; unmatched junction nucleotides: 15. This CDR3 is CASSPSATGFFDEQYF. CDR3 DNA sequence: TGTGCCAGCAGCCCGTCCGCGACAGGGTTTTTTGACGAGCAGTACTTC.

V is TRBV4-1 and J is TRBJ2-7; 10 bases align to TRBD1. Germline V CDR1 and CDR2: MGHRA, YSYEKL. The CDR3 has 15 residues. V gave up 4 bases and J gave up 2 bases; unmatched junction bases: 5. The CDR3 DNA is TGCGCCAGCAGCCCCGGGACAGGGGAGACCTACGAGCAGTACTTC. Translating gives CASSPGTGETYEQYF.

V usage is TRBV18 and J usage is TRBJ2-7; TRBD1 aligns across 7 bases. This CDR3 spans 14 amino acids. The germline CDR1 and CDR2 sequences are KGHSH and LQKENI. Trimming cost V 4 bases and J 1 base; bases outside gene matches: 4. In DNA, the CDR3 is TGTGCCAGCTCACAGGGGGCCTCTTCCTACGAGCAGTACTTC. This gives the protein CASSQGASSYEQYF. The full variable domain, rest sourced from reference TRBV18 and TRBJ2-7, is NAGVMQNPRHLVRRRGQEARLRCSPMKGHSHVYWYRQLPEEGLKFMVYLQKENIIDESGMPKERFSAEFPKEGPSILRIQQVVRGDSAAYFCASSQGASSYEQYFGPGTRLTVT.

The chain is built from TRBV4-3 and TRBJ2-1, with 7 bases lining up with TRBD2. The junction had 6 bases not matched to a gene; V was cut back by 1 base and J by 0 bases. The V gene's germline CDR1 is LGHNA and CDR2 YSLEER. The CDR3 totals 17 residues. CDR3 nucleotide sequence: TGCGCCAGCAGCCAAGGACTAGCTTCCAGCTCCTACAATGAGCAGTTCTTC. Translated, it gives CASSQGLASSSYNEQFF.

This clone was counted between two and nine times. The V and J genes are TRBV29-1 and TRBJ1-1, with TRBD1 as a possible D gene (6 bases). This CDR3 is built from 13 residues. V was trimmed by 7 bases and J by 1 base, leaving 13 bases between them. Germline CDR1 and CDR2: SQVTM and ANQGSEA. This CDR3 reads CSAFGQPNTEAFF. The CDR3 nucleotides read TGCAGCGCCTTTGGACAGCCGAACACTGAAGCTTTCTTT.

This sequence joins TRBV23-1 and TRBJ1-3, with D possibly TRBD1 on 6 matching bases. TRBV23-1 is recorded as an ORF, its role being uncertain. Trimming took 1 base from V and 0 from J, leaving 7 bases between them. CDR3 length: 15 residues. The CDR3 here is CASSQLTGSGNTIYF. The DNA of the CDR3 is TGCGCCAGCAGTCAATTGACAGGCTCTGGAAACACCATATATTTT.

CDR3 region: CAWSGWAVYGNTIYF. DNA for the CDR3: TGTGCCTGGAGTGGTTGGGCAGTTTATGGAAACACCATATATTTT. The chain links TRBV30 to TRBJ1-3; D unclear. Trimming removed 1 base at V and 3 bases at J, with 13 bases between. CDR1 and CDR2 from the germline V gene are GTSNPN and SVGIG (reference sequence). The CDR3 totals 15 residues.

CDR3 sequence (DNA): TGTGCCAGCAGTAAAAGCTGGCAGGGCTACGAGCAGTACTTC. It specifies CASSKSWQGYEQYF. The chain combines TRBV6-5 with TRBJ2-5; D possibly corresponds to TRBD1 (5 bases). The DNA end is more similar to TRBJ2-7, so the J call may be wrong. Germline values: CDR1 MNHEY, CDR2 SVGAGI. This CDR3 contains 14 residues.

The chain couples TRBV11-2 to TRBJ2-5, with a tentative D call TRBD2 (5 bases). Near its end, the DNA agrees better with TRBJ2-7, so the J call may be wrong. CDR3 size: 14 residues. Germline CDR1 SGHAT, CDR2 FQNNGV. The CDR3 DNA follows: TGTGCCAGCAGCTCCCCCGGGGTTTCCTACGAGCAGTACTTC. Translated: CASSSPGVSYEQYF.

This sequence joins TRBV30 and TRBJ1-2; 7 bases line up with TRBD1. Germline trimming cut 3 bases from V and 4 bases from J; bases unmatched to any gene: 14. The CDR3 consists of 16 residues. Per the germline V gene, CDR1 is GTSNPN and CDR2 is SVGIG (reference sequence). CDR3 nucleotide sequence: TGTGCCTGGAGCTGGCCGAGGGGGCGCGGTATCTATGGCTACACCTTC. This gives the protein CAWSWPRGRGIYGYTF.

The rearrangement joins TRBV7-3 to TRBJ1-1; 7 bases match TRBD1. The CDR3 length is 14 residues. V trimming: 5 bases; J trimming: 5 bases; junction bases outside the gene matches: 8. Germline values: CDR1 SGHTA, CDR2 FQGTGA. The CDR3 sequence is CASSPGQAGTEAFF. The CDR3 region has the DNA TGTGCCAGCAGCCCAGGACAGGCCGGGACTGAAGCTTTCTTT.

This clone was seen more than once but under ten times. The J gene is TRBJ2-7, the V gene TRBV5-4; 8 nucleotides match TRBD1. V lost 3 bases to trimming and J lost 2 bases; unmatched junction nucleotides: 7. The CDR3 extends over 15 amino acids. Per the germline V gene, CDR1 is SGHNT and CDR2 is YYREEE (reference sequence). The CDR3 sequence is CASSSPTGETYEQYF. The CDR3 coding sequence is TGTGCCAGCAGCTCCCCGACAGGGGAGACCTACGAGCAGTACTTC. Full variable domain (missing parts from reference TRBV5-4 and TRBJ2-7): ETGVTQSPTHLIKTRGQQVTLRCSSQSGHNTVSWYQQALGQGPQFIFQYYREEENGRGNFPPRFSGLQFPNYSSELNVNALELDDSALYLCASSSPTGETYEQYFGPGTRLTVT.

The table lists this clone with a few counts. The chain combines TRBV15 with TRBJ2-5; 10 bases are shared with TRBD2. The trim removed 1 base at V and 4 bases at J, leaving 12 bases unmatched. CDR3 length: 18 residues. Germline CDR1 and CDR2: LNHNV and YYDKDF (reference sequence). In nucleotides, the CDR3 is TGTGCCACCAGCAGAGGACACTCCCTTAGCGGGGGGAGAGAGACCCAGTACTTC. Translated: CATSRGHSLSGGRETQYF.

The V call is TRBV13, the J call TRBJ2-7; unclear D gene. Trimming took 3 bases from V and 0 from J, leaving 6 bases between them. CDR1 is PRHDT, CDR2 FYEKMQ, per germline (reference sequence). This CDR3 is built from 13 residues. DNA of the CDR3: TGTGCCAGCAGCTTGGCCAGCTCCTACGAGCAGTACTTC. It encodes CASSLASSYEQYF.